This T cell receptor (beta chain) was observed in a study of cytomegalovirus exposure and HLA in healthy donors. Study-level results: The investigators catalogued 150 to 200 TCR beta chains as cytomegalovirus-associated.

Both 60 Vbeta primers and 13 Jbeta primers went into the PCR. Some clones are missing from TCRdb's copy, which holds only in-frame ones; the method was immunoSEQ multiplex PCR. The profile covers hundreds of thousands of clones, with 85% appearing a single time and about 0.25% taken by the ten largest. J was trimmed by 0 bases and V by 6 bases; bases with no gene match: 3. The CDR3 contains 14 residues. Germline loops: CDR1 SEHNR, CDR2 FQNEAQ (reference sequence). Turning to this clone: Its antigen is unidentified.

Specimen: PBMCs. This chain joins TRBV7-9 and TRBJ1-1, with TRBD1 matching 8 bases. The clonotype originates from a girl aged 2-10 years in good health and CMV-seronegative. CDR3 DNA: TGTGCCAGCAGGACAGGGGCGATGAACACTGAAGCTTTCTTT. Amino acid sequence: CASRTGAMNTEAFF.